One and the same sample provided the 26 T cell receptor beta chains below, sequenced in a study of cytomegalovirus exposure and HLA in healthy donors. Primers for the PCR totalled 60 Vbeta and 13 Jbeta. This table comes from immunoSEQ multiplex PCR, and its TCRdb copy is limited to in-frame clones, with some not included. The clone table shows 85,000 or so clones, with the ten largest holding about 1.1%. Sample: PBMCs. All receptors derive from a woman aged 30 to 39 in good health and CMV-seronegative.

The chain is built from TRBV14 and TRBJ1-3, with TRBD1 as a possible D gene (5 bases). This CDR3 contains 16 residues. V was clipped by 1 base and J by 0 bases, with 10 bases between them. Germline V gene sequence: CDR1 SGHDN, CDR2 FVKESK. The CDR3 loop reads CASSQAGHFSGNTIYF. The CDR3 DNA is TGTGCCAGCAGCCAAGCTGGACACTTCTCTGGAAACACCATATATTTT.

This chain links TRBV18 with TRBJ2-3, with unresolved D. The germline V and J ends were trimmed by 3 bases and 2 bases, with 6 bases remaining between them. The CDR3 spans 13 residues. Germline-derived CDR1 and CDR2 are KGHSH and LQKENI. CDR3 loop: CASSPQLTDTQYF. The DNA for the CDR3 is TGTGCCAGCTCACCGCAACTCACAGATACGCAGTATTTT. Using reference TRBV18 and TRBJ2-3 for the parts outside the CDR3, the full variable domain is NAGVMQNPRHLVRRRGQEARLRCSPMKGHSHVYWYRQLPEEGLKFMVYLQKENIIDESGMPKERFSAEFPKEGPSILRIQQVVRGDSAAYFCASSPQLTDTQYFGPGTRLTVL.

This chain uses TRBV20-1 with TRBJ2-1; TRBD2 is a possible D gene (6 bases). The CDR3 length is 11 residues. Trimming removed 5 bases from V and 9 bases from J, with 11 bases in between. In germline, CDR1 is DFQATT, CDR2 SNEGSKA (reference sequence). The CDR3 sequence: CSAGPGGEQFF. The CDR3 DNA sequence: TGCAGTGCTGGTCCCGGGGGTGAGCAGTTCTTC.

This chain joins TRBV27 and TRBJ1-3; D ambiguous. The CDR3 spans 18 residues. V was clipped by 5 bases and J by 2 bases, with 22 bases between them. Germline-derived CDR1 and CDR2 are MNHEY and SMNVEV (reference sequence). The CDR3 loop reads CASSTGGQRPETGNTIYF. The CDR3 DNA reads TGTGCCAGCAGTACCGGTGGCCAGCGCCCGGAGACTGGAAACACCATATATTTT.

This chain links TRBV4-1 with TRBJ1-3; 10 bases match TRBD1. J gave up 0 bases and V 1 base, and 0 bases lay outside the gene matches. Germline V CDR1 and CDR2: MGHRA, YSYEKL. CDR3 length equals 16 residues. CDR3 sequence: CASSQGTGGSGNTIYF. The CDR3 DNA sequence: TGCGCCAGCAGCCAAGGGACAGGGGGCTCTGGAAACACCATATATTTT.

The chain uses TRBV5-1 and TRBJ2-7; TRBD1 might be the D (5 bases). Trimming removed 4 bases at V and 6 bases at J, with 14 bases between. Germline lookup yields CDR1 SGHRS and CDR2 YFSETQ. This CDR3 has 13 amino acids. DNA of the CDR3: TGCGCCAGCAGCCGTAGTCAGGGTAGCGAGCAGTACTTC. It encodes CASSRSQGSEQYF.

The J gene is TRBJ2-5, the V gene TRBV5-1; the D gene is possibly TRBD2 (6 bases). This CDR3 is built from 12 residues. CDR1 is SGHRS, CDR2 YFSETQ, per germline. V lost 0 bases and J 7 bases, leaving 7 bases between the germline ends. Here the CDR3 DNA reads TGCGCCAGCAGCTTGGGGGGAGGGACCCAGTACTTC. Protein sequence: CASSLGGGTQYF.

The V gene is TRBV2, the J gene TRBJ1-1; no clear D. With 4 bases removed from V and 0 bases from J, the gap between germline ends came to 6 bases. The CDR3 contains 13 residues. CDR1 and CDR2 from the germline V gene are SNHLY and FYNNEI. The CDR3 region has the DNA TGTGCCAGCAGTGTGCGGGTGAACACTGAAGCTTTCTTT. It is translated as CASSVRVNTEAFF.

About this clone itself: Within the sample, other DNA sequences also encode this same CDR3. V gene TRBV6-5 combines with J gene TRBJ1-2, with D possibly being TRBD1 (5 bases). In germline, CDR1 is MNHEY, CDR2 SVGAGI. The CDR3 extends over 14 amino acids. V was cut by 5 bases and J by 6 bases, with 16 bases left in between. The CDR3 here is CASSRTPGSHGYTF. CDR3 DNA: TGTGCCAGCAGTAGAACCCCAGGGTCGCATGGCTACACCTTC.

The chain combines TRBV2 with TRBJ1-1; TRBD1 aligns across 7 bases. Losses at the gene ends were 6 bases for V and 0 bases for J; bases not matched to a gene: 1. The CDR3 is 13 amino acids. The germline V gene has CDR1 SNHLY and CDR2 FYNNEI. The CDR3 sequence is CASRGQMNTEAFF. DNA for the CDR3: TGTGCCAGCAGGGGACAGATGAACACTGAAGCTTTCTTT.

V is TRBV5-1 and J is TRBJ2-5; D remains ambiguous. The CDR3 sequence is 12 residues long. The V gene's germline CDR1 is SGHRS and CDR2 YFSETQ. The V and J ends lost 3 bases and 0 bases respectively, with 3 bases between them. As DNA, the CDR3 is TGCGCCAGCAGCTCAAACCAAGAGACCCAGTACTTC. Residues: CASSSNQETQYF.

The CDR3, as DNA: TGTGCCAGCAGCTACAGGGAGGGGAGCACAGATACGCAGTATTTT. Protein: CASSYREGSTDTQYF. V and J are TRBV6-6 and TRBJ2-3, with a tentative D call TRBD2 (7 bases). The CDR3 is made up of 15 amino acids. Germline V lookup: CDR1 MNHNY, CDR2 SVGAGI (reference sequence). The V end lost 6 bases, the J end lost 0 bases, and 13 bases lay between the germline ends.

The chain joins TRBV19 to TRBJ2-1, with 7 positions matching TRBD1. The V gene's germline CDR1 is LNHDA and CDR2 SQIVND (reference sequence). With V trimmed by 5 bases and J by 8 bases, 9 bases remained unmatched. This CDR3 is 14 amino acids long. CDR3 nucleotides: TGTGCCAGTAGTTGGACAGGCCTTGGGGATGAGCAGTTCTTC. This codes for CASSWTGLGDEQFF.

The chain uses TRBV10-1 and TRBJ2-1; D may be TRBD2 (5 bases). This CDR3 region has 12 residues. Germline loops: CDR1 WNHNN, CDR2 SYGVQD (reference sequence). V was shortened by 4 bases and J by 6 bases, with 7 bases between the two germline ends. The DNA of the CDR3 is TGCGCCAGCAGTGGGACTGCCAATGAGCAGTTCTTC. Its translation: CASSGTANEQFF.

The CDR3 region is CAFLAGGFNEQFF. The DNA for the CDR3 is TGTGCCTTCCTAGCGGGAGGGTTCAATGAGCAGTTCTTC. This rearrangement joins TRBV30 to TRBJ2-1; 12 nucleotides agree with TRBD2. The germline V gene has CDR1 GTSNPN and CDR2 SVGIG (reference sequence). V lost 7 bases, J lost 6 bases, and 4 bases stayed unmatched. The CDR3 totals 13 residues.

V usage is TRBV27 and J usage is TRBJ1-6; D ambiguous. The CDR3 totals 15 residues. Trimming removed 3 bases from V and 4 bases from J, with 10 bases in between. Germline lookup yields CDR1 MNHEY and CDR2 SMNVEV (reference sequence). The CDR3 region has the DNA TGTGCCAGCAGTTTGAGACTGGCATATAATTCACCCCTCCACTTT. Amino acid sequence: CASSLRLAYNSPLHF.

This chain connects TRBV19 to TRBJ1-2; the D is unclear. This CDR3 is built from 13 residues. The V end was cut by 7 bases, the J end by 7 bases, with 16 bases between. Germline V lookup: CDR1 LNHDA, CDR2 SQIVND (reference sequence). CDR3 sequence reads: CASMREADSGYTF. The CDR3 bases are TGTGCCAGTATGAGGGAAGCGGACTCTGGCTACACCTTC.

The V and J genes are TRBV5-1 and TRBJ1-6; D unresolved. CDR3 length: 13 residues. CDR1 and CDR2 from the germline V gene are SGHRS and YFSETQ. Trimming removed 1 base from V and 8 bases from J, with 7 bases in between. CDR3 in amino acids: CASSLSADSPLHF. The CDR3 nucleotides read TGCGCCAGCAGCTTGAGCGCGGATTCACCCCTCCACTTT.

This chain uses TRBV11-2 with TRBJ2-3; 7 positions agree with TRBD1. The germline gives CDR1 SGHAT, CDR2 FQNNGV. Trimming cost V 6 bases and J 0 bases; bases outside gene matches: 3. CDR3 length: 14 residues. CDR3: CASRRGPSTDTQYF. As DNA, the CDR3 is TGTGCCAGCAGAAGGGGGCCTAGCACAGATACGCAGTATTTT.

In DNA form, the CDR3 reads TGTGCCAGCAGCTCCTTGTGGACAGGCTCTGGAAACACCATATATTTT. Its protein is CASSSLWTGSGNTIYF. The gene calls are TRBV7-9 and TRBJ1-3; TRBD1 aligns across 7 bases. The CDR3 totals 16 residues. Per germline, CDR1 SEHNR and CDR2 FQNEAQ (reference sequence). J lost 0 bases, V lost 4 bases, and 6 bases had no gene match.

The rearrangement links TRBV5-4 to TRBJ1-1, with D uncertain. The CDR3 length is 15 residues. The germline V gene has CDR1 SGHNT and CDR2 YYREEE (reference sequence). V shed 0 bases and J shed 1 base, with 10 bases lying between them. In nucleotides, the CDR3 is TGTGCCAGCAGCTTGGTGGCAGGAAAGAACACTGAAGCTTTCTTT. This gives the protein CASSLVAGKNTEAFF.

The chain recombines TRBV30 with TRBJ2-7; D uncertain. V was shortened by 2 bases and J by 2 bases, with 13 bases between the two germline ends. Germline values: CDR1 GTSNPN, CDR2 SVGIG (reference sequence). The CDR3 covers 14 residues. In nucleotides, the CDR3 is TGTGCCTGGAGTTTTAGCATCGGCACCTACGAGCAGTACTTC. Its translation is CAWSFSIGTYEQYF.

The V gene is TRBV30, the J gene TRBJ1-1; TRBD1 matches 8 bases. CDR1 GTSNPN and CDR2 SVGIG come from the germline V gene (reference sequence). The CDR3 contains 13 residues. Trimming cost V 2 bases and J 4 bases; bases outside gene matches: 3. CDR3 residues: CAWSTTGATEAFF. CDR3 bases: TGTGCCTGGAGTACGACAGGGGCCACTGAAGCTTTCTTT.

V and J are TRBV6-1 and TRBJ1-6; the match to TRBD1 covers 8 bases. J lost 10 bases, V lost 8 bases, and 7 bases had no gene match. Germline V CDR1 and CDR2: MNHNS, SASEGT. This CDR3 comprises 13 residues. The CDR3 spells CASEGQGNSPLHF. DNA of the CDR3: TGTGCCAGCGAAGGACAGGGAAACTCACCCCTCCACTTT.

V gene TRBV19 combines with J gene TRBJ2-7, with a tentative D call TRBD2 (5 bases). Per germline, CDR1 LNHDA and CDR2 SQIVND (reference sequence). This CDR3 contains 16 residues. Trimming cost V 5 bases and J 2 bases, with 19 bases left between them. This CDR3 is CASSPGRGSSAYEQYF. In DNA form, the CDR3 reads TGTGCCAGTAGTCCCGGACGGGGTAGTAGCGCCTACGAGCAGTACTTC.

The chain couples TRBV20-1 to TRBJ1-4, with D hard to call. Germline V CDR1 and CDR2: DFQATT, SNEGSKA (reference sequence). This CDR3 has 11 residues. V was trimmed by 3 bases and J by 8 bases, leaving 7 bases between them. The CDR3 region is CSASGGEKLFF. The CDR3 DNA reads TGCAGTGCTAGCGGAGGAGAAAAACTGTTTTTT.